In this sample, the clone carrying this TCR beta chain turned up once. The data stem from a study of cytomegalovirus exposure and HLA in healthy donors. Trimming cost V 1 base and J 3 bases, with 12 bases left between them. This CDR3 is 16 amino acids long. Germline CDR1 MDHEN, CDR2 SYDVKM. The PCR had 60 Vbeta and 13 Jbeta primers. Repertoires were generated with immunoSEQ multiplex PCR, while TCRdb's copy carries only in-frame clones and drops some. The sample yields tens of thousands of clones, around 80% seen once. The chain has TRBV28 and TRBJ1-4, with unresolved D. The receptor comes from a male donor in good health and CMV-seronegative. The sequenced sample consisted of PBMCs. The CDR3 loop reads CASSLSWWGANEKLFF. CDR3 nucleotide sequence: TGTGCCAGCAGTTTATCGTGGTGGGGAGCTAATGAAAAACTGTTTTTT. Full variable domain (outside the CDR3, taken from reference TRBV28 and TRBJ1-4): DVKVTQSSRYLVKRTGEKVFLECVQDMDHENMFWYRQDPGLGLRLIYFSYDVKMKEKGDIPEGYSVSREKKERFSLILESASTNQTSMYLCASSLSWWGANEKLFFGSGTQLSVL.